This TCR beta chain was recovered during a study of response to subunit inactivated influenza vaccine. General study points: That few new T cells are recruited by each seasonal influenza vaccination was the authors' suggestion.

Germline CDR1 is SGHDT and CDR2 is YYEEEE. The ends were cut back, 4 bases at V and 6 bases at J, with 10 bases in the middle. CDR3 length: 12 amino acids. TCRdb re-derived calls from the RT-PCR reads in MiXCR, one entry per CDR3 protein. The table shows about 540,000 distinct CDR3 sequences, with less than 25% occurring only once. This clonotype appeared a few times. The antigen is not known. These records were also assigned to another study, of T cells expressing NK-cell markers. That study reports: UMIs were included in TCR beta cDNA generated by 5'RACE template switching.

The source is a man in his forties or fifties who received an inactivated influenza vaccine. The J gene is TRBJ2-5, the V gene TRBV5-6, with no clear D. The material sequenced was CD4+ T cells sorted from PBMCs, taken approximately 12 days after vaccination. The CDR3 bases are TGTGCCAGCAGCGAAAATGTTAAGACCCAGTACTTC. Its translation is CASSENVKTQYF.